These 8 T cell receptor beta chains were sequenced from one sample in a study of tumor and adjacent non-tumor tissue in lung cancer. This sample's RNA came from whole unsorted tissue. TCRbeta libraries were built with three rounds of nested PCR, modified from ARM-PCR. TCRdb re-called the multiplex PCR reads with MiXCR, one entry per CDR3 protein. The table shows 70,000 or so distinct CDR3 sequences, with just under 60% occurring only once. Sequencing was done on a sample of lung tumor tissue. The receptors come from a man in his forties or fifties with non-small cell lung cancer.

This clonotype was picked up a small number of times. One junction end does not reproduce the germline sequence, and a read error may be involved. This chain connects TRBV6-1 to TRBJ1-1, with D perhaps matching TRBD1 (5 bases). The germline V gene encodes CDR1 MNHNS and CDR2 SASEGT. The CDR3 spans 15 residues. The CDR3 sequence is CVSSLAGRTNTEAFF. The CDR3 DNA is TGTGTCAGCAGCCTTGCGGGACGGACGAACACCGAAGCTTTCTTT.

V and J are TRBV6-5 and TRBJ2-7; a possible D gene is TRBD2 (7 bases). Trimming shortened V by 5 bases and J by 4 bases, and 18 bases separated the two germline ends. The CDR3 is 15 amino acids. Germline values: CDR1 MNHEY, CDR2 SVGAGI. CDR3 nucleotides: TGTGCCAGCAGTATCCCAAATGGGGGGGCGTACGAGCAGTACTTC. It is translated as CASSIPNGGAYEQYF.

The chain joins TRBV9 to TRBJ1-5; possibly TRBD1 for D (5 bases). CDR3 length equals 17 residues. CDR1 and CDR2 from the germline V gene are SGDLS and YYNGEE. Trimming shortened V by 1 base and J by 1 base, and 15 bases separated the two germline ends. CDR3 sequence: CASSVSTGLLSNQPQHF. The CDR3 nucleotides read TGTGCCAGCAGCGTAAGCACAGGACTTCTAAGCAATCAGCCCCAGCATTTT.

This clonotype was seen a few times. Given a much more abundant clone one base away, this may be a read error. The rearrangement uses TRBV29-1 and TRBJ1-1; D is possibly TRBD1 (6 bases). V lost 6 bases and J 4 bases, leaving 15 bases between the germline ends. This CDR3 has 13 amino acids. Germline-derived CDR1 and CDR2 are SQVTM and ANQGSEA. CDR3 region: CSVACRGGTEAFF. CDR3 coding DNA: TGCAGCGTCGCCTGCAGGGGAGGCACTGAAGCTTTCTTT.

The chain combines TRBV28 with TRBJ1-5, with D tentatively TRBD1 (6 bases). Germline CDR1 and CDR2: MDHEN and SYDVKM. The CDR3 consists of 14 residues. Here the CDR3 reads CACSRGGGGQPQHF. The CDR3 bases are TGTGCGTGCTCCCGAGGGGGGGGCGGTCAGCCCCAGCATTTT.

A remark on this clonotype: This may come from a read error, since a much larger clone is one base off. The chain uses TRBV15 and TRBJ2-7, with TRBD1 as a possible D gene (6 bases). Looked up from germline, CDR1 is LNHNV and CDR2 is YYDKDF (reference sequence). The CDR3 contains 14 residues. V gave up 4 bases and J gave up 3 bases, with 13 bases separating them. CDR3 amino acids: CATSTIARGYEQYF. DNA of the CDR3: TGTGCCACCAGCACAATCGCCAGGGGCTACGAGCAGTACTTC.

Notes on this clonotype: A read error may account for a junction end that differs from germline. The V and J genes are TRBV4-1 and TRBJ2-1; 9 bases map to TRBD2. The CDR3 consists of 17 residues. Germline V lookup: CDR1 MGHRA, CDR2 YSYEKL. The CDR3 region is CTSSQDRGGGADNEQSF. The CDR3 nucleotides read TGCACCAGCAGCCAAGATAGGGGCGGGGGGGCCGACAATGAGCAGTCCTTC.

Comments on this clonotype: Sequence at one end of the junction differs from germline and may be a read error. The genes are TRBV29-1 and TRBJ2-7; D ambiguous. This CDR3 region has 13 residues. The germline gives CDR1 SQVTM, CDR2 ANQGSEA. DNA for the CDR3: TGCAGTGTAACAGAACAAAGCTCCTACGAACAGTACTTC. Its protein is CSVTEQSSYEQYF.